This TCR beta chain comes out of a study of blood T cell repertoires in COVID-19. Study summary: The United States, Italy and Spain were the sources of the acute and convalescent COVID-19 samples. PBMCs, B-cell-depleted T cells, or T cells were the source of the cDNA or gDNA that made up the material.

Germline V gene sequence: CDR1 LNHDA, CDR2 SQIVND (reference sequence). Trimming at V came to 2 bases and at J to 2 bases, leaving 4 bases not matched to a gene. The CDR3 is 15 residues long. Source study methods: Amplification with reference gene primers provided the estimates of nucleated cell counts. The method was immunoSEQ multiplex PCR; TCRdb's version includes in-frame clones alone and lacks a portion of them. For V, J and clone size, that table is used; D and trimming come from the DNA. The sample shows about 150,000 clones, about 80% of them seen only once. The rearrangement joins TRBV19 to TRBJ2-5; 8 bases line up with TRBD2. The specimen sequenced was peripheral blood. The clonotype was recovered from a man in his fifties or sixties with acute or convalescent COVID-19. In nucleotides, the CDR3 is TGTGCCAGTAGTATACTAACGGGAGGGCAAGAGACCCAGTACTTC. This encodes CASSILTGGQETQYF.